The source of this T cell receptor (beta chain) is a study of human T cells and chemical hapten exposure. This CDR3 is 14 amino acids long. Losses at the gene ends were 1 base for V and 4 bases for J; bases not matched to a gene: 0. CDR1 is LGHDT, CDR2 YNNKEL, per germline (reference sequence). This clonotype was observed at least ten times. Time point given: patch test 1, 2 weeks after DPC sensitization. Stated treatment: therapeutic diphenylcyclopropenone sensitization with weekly scalp DPC. The library attached unique molecular identifiers to individual cDNA molecules. TCRdb passed the RACE reads through MiXCR, listing each CDR3 protein once. The table includes a few hundred thousand distinct CDR3 sequences, about 4.4% detected once.

The receptor's source is a woman aged 50 to 60 with alopecia areata. Some clones in this sample may be carry-over from other donors' samples. The material was whole blood, obtained in connection with sensitization to the hapten diphenylcyclopropenone (DPC). The chain combines TRBV3-1 with TRBJ2-2; 7 bases line up with TRBD1. The CDR3 bases are TGTGCCAGCAGCCAAGGACAGGGCACCGGGGAGCTGTTTTTT. Protein sequence: CASSQGQGTGELFF.